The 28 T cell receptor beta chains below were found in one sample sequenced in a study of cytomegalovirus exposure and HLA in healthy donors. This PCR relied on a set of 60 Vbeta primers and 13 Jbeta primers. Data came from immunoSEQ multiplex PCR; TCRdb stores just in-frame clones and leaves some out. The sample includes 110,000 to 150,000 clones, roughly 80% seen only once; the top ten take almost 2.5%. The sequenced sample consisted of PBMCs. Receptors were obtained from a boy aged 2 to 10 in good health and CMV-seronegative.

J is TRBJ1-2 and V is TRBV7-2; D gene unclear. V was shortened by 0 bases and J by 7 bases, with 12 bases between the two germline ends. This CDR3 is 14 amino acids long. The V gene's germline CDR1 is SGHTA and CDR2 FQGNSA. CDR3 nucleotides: TGTGCCAGCAGCTTAGCCACAGCATATACTGGCTACACCTTC. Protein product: CASSLATAYTGYTF.

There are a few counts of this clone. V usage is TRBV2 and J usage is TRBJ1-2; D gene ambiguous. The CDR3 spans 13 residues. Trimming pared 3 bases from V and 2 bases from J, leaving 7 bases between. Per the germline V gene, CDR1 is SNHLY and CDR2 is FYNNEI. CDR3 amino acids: CASSDVRNYGYTF. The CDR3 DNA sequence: TGTGCCAGCAGTGATGTTAGAAACTATGGCTACACCTTC.

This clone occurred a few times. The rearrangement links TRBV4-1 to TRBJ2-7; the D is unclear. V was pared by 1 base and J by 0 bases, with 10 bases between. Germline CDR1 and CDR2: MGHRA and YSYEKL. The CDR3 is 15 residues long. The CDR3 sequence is CASSQGRILSYEQYF. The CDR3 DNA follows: TGCGCCAGCAGCCAAGGTAGAATCCTCTCCTACGAGCAGTACTTC.

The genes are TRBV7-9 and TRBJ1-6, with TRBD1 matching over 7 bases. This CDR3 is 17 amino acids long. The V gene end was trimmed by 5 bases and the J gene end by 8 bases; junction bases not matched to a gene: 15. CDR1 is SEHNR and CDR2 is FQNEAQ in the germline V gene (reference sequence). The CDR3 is CASSAPGQPSSYSPLHF. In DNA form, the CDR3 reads TGTGCCAGCAGCGCGCCGGGACAGCCATCCTCATATTCACCCCTCCACTTT.

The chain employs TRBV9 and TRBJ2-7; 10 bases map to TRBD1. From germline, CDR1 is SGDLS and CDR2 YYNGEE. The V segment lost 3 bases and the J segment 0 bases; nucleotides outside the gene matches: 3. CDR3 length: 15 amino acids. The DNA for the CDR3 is TGTGCCAGCAGCGGACAGGGGGCGAACTCCTACGAGCAGTACTTC. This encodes CASSGQGANSYEQYF.

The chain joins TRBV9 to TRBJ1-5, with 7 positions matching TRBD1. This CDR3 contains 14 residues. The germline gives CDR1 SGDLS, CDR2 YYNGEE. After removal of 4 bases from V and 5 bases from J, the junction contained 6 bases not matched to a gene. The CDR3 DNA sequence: TGTGCCAGCAGCCCCGAGGGGGCGGATCAGCCCCAGCATTTT. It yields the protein CASSPEGADQPQHF.

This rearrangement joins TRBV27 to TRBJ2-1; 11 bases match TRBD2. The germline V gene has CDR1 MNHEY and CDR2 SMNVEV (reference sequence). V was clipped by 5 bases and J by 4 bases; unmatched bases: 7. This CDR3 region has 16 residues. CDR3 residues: CASSPWGLAAYNEQFF. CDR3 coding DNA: TGTGCCAGCAGTCCGTGGGGACTAGCGGCATACAATGAGCAGTTCTTC.

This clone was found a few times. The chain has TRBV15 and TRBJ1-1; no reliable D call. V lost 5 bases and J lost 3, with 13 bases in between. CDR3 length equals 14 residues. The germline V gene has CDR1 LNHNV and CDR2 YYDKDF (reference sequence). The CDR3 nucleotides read TGTGCCACCAGCGCACGGGAGTGGGACACTGAAGCTTTCTTT. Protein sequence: CATSAREWDTEAFF.

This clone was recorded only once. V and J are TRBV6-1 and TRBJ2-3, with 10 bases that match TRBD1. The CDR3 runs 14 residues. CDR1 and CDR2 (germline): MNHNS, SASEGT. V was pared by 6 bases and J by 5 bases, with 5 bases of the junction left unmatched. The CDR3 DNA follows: TGTGCCAGCAGGCGGGACAGGGGTTTAGATACGCAGTATTTT. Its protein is CASRRDRGLDTQYF.

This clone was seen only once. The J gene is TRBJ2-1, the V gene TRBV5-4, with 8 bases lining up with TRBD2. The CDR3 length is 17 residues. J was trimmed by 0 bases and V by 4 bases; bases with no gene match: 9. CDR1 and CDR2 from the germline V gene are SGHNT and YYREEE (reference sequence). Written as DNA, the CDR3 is TGTGCCAGCAGCCTACGAGCGGGAGCCGTCTCCTACAATGAGCAGTTCTTC. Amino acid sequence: CASSLRAGAVSYNEQFF.

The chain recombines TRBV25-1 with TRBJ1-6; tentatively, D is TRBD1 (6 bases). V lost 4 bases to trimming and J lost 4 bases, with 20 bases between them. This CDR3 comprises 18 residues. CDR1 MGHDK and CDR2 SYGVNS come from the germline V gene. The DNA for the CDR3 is TGTGCCAGCAGTGGATCTCCCCTAGGACAGATATATAATTCACCCCTCCACTTT. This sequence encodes CASSGSPLGQIYNSPLHF.

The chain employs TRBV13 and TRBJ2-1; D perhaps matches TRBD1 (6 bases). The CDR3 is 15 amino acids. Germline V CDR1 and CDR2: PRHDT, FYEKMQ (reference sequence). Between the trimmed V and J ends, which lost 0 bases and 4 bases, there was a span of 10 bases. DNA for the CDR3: TGTGCCAGCAGCTTAGGGGACAGAGATTACAATGAGCAGTTCTTC. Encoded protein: CASSLGDRDYNEQFF. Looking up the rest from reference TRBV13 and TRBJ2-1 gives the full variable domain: AAGVIQSPRHLIKEKRETATLKCYPIPRHDTVYWYQQGPGQDPQFLISFYEKMQSDKGSIPDRFSAQQFSDYHSELNMSSLELGDSALYFCASSLGDRDYNEQFFGPGTRLTVL.

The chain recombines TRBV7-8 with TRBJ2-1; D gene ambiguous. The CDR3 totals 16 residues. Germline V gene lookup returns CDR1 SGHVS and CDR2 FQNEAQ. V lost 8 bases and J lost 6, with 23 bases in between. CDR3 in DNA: TGTGCCAGCGCTGCGCCGGGTGATTGGTTTCGCAATGAGCAGTTCTTC. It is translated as CASAAPGDWFRNEQFF.

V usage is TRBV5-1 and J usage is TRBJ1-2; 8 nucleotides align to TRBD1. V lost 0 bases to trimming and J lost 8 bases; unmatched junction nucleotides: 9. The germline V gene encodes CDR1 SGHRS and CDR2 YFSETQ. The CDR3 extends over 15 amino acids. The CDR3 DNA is TGCGCCAGCAGCTTGGCCATTGACAGGGGTTCGGGCTACACCTTC. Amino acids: CASSLAIDRGSGYTF. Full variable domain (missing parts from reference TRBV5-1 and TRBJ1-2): KAGVTQTPRYLIKTRGQQVTLSCSPISGHRSVSWYQQTPGQGLQFLFEYFSETQRNKGNFPGRFSGRQFSNSRSEMNVSTLELGDSALYLCASSLAIDRGSGYTFGSGTRLTVV.

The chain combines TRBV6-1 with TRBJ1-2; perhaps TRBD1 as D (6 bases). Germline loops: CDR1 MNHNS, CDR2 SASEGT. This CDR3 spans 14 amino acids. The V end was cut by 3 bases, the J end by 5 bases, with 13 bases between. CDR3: CASSDRDTSYGYTF. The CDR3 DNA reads TGTGCCAGCAGTGACCGGGACACCAGTTATGGCTACACCTTC.

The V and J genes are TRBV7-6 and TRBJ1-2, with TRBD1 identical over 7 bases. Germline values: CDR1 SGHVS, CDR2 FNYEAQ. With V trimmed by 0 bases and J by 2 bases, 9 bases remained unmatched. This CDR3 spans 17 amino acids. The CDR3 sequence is CASSLARDSYKNYGYTF. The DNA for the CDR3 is TGTGCCAGCAGCTTAGCCCGGGACAGTTACAAAAACTATGGCTACACCTTC.

The CDR3 nucleotides are TGTGCCAGCAGCGGGCCAGCGGGTGAAGAGACCCAGTACTTC. It encodes CASSGPAGEETQYF. J is TRBJ2-5 and V is TRBV2; tentatively, D is TRBD2 (6 bases). Germline lookup yields CDR1 SNHLY and CDR2 FYNNEI. The CDR3 sequence is 14 residues long. V was trimmed by 6 bases and J by 3 bases, leaving 14 bases between them. Together with reference TRBV2 and TRBJ2-5, the CDR3 gives the full variable domain: EPEVTQTPSHQVTQMGQEVILRCVPISNHLYFYWYRQILGQKVEFLVSFYNNEISEKSEIFDDQFSVERPDGSNFTLKIRSTKLEDSAMYFCASSGPAGEETQYFGPGTRLLVL.

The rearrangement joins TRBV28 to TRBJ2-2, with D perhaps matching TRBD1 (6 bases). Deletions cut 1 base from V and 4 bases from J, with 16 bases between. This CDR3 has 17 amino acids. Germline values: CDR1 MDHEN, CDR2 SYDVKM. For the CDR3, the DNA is TGTGCCAGCAGTTTATCGGCACAGGGACAAGGCACCGGGGAGCTGTTTTTT. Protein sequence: CASSLSAQGQGTGELFF.

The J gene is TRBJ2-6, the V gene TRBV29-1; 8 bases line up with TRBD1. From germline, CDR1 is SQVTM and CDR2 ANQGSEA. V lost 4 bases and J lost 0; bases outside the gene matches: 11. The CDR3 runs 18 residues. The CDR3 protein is CSVASRDRQHSGANVLTF. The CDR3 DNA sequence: TGCAGCGTTGCCTCCCGGGACAGGCAACACTCTGGGGCCAACGTCCTGACTTTC.

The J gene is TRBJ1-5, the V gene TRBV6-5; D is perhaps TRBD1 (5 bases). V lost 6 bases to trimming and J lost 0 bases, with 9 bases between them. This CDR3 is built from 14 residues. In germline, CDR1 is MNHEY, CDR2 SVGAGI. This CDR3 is CASRAGYSNQPQHF. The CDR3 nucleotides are TGTGCCAGCAGGGCAGGGTATAGCAATCAGCCCCAGCATTTT.

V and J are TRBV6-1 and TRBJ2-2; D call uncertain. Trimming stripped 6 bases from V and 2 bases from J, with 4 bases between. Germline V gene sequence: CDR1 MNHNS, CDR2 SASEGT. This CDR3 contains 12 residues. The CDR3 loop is CASRSNTGELFF. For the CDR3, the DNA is TGTGCCAGCAGGTCTAACACCGGGGAGCTGTTTTTT.

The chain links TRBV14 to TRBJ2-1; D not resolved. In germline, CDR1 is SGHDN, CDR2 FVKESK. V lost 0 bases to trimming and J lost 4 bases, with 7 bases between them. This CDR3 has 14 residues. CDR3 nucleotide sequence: TGTGCCAGCAGCCAAGAACTACTGTACAATGAGCAGTTCTTC. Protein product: CASSQELLYNEQFF.

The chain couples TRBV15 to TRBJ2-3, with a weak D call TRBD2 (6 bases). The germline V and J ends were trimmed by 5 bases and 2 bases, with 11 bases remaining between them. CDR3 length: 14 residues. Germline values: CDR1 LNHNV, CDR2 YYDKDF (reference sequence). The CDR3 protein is CATSRGYYTDTQYF. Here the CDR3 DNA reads TGTGCCACCAGCCGGGGGTATTACACAGATACGCAGTATTTT.

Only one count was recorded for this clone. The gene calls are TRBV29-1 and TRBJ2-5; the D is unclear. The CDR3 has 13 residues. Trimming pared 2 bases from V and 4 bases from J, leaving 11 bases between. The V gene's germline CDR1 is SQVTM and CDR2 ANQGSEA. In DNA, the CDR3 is TGCAGCGTTGAATCTCTAGTCGGAGAGACCCAGTACTTC. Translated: CSVESLVGETQYF.

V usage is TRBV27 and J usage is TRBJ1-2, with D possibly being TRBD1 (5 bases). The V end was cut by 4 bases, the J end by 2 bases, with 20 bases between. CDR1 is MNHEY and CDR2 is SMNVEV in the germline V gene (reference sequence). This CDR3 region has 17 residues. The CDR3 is CASSSPLSGGKNYGYTF. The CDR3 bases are TGTGCCAGCAGTTCTCCGTTAAGCGGGGGGAAGAACTATGGCTACACCTTC.

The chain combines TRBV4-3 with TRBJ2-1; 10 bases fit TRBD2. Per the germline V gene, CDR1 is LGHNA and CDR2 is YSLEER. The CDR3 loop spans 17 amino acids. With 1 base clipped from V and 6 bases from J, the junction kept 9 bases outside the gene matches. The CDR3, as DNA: TGCGCCAGCAGCCAAGGTGCTCGTAGCGGGAGGCCCAATGAGCAGTTCTTC. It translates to CASSQGARSGRPNEQFF.

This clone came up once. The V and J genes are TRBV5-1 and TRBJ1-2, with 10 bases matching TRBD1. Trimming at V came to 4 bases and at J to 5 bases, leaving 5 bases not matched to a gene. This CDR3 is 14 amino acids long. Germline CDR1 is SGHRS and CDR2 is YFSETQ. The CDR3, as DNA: TGCGCCAGCAGCGCAGGGACAGGGGTTTATGGCTACACCTTC. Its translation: CASSAGTGVYGYTF.

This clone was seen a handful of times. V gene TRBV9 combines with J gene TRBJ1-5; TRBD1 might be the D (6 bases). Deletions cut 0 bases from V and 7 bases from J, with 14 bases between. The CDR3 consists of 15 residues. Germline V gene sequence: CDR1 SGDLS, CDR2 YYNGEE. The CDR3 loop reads CASSVGARGEQPQHF. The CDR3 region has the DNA TGTGCCAGCAGCGTAGGGGCCAGGGGCGAACAGCCCCAGCATTTT.